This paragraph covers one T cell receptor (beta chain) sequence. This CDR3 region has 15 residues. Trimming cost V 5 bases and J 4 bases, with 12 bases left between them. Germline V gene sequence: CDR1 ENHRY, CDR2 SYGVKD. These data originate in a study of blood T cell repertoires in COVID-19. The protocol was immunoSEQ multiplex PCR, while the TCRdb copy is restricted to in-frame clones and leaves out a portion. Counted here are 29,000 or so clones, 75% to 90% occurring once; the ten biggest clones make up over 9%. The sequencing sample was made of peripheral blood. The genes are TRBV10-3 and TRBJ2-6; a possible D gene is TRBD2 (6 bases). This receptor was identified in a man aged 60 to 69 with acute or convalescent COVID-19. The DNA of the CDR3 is TGTGCCATCAGTAAGGAGGGGAGCGGGGCCAACGTCCTGACTTTC. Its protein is CAISKEGSGANVLTF.